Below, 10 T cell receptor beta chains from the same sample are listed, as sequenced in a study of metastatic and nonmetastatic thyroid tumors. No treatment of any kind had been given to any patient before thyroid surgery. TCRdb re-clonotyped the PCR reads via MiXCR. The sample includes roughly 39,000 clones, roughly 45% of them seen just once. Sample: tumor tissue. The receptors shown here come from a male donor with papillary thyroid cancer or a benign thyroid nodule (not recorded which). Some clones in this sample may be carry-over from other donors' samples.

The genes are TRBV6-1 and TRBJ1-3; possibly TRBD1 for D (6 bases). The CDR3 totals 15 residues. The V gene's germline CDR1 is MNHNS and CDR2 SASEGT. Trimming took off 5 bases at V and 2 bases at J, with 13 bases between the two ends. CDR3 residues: CASSSPTGAGNTIYF. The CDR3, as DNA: TGTGCCAGCAGTTCCCCGACAGGAGCTGGAAACACCATATATTTT.

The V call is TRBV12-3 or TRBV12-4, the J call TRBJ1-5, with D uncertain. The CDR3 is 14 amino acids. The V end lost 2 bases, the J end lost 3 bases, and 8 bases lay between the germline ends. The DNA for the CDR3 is TGTGCCAGCAGTTTAAGGCGGACCAATCAGCCCCAGCATTTT. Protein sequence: CASSLRRTNQPQHF.

The CDR3 sequence is CASSQGAGLAGYNEQFF. CDR3 nucleotide sequence: TGCGCCAGCAGCCAAGGGGCGGGACTAGCGGGGTACAATGAGCAGTTCTTC. The rearrangement joins TRBV4-1 to TRBJ2-1, with TRBD2 identical over 13 bases. The CDR3 spans 17 residues. J lost 4 bases, V lost 1 base, and 4 bases had no gene match. CDR1 MGHRA and CDR2 YSYEKL come from the germline V gene.

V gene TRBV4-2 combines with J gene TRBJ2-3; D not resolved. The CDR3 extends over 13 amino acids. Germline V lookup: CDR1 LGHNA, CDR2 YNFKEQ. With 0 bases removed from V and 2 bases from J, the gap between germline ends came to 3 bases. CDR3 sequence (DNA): TGTGCCAGCAGCCAAGAAACCACAGATACGCAGTATTTT. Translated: CASSQETTDTQYF.

The CDR3 DNA follows: TGTGCCTGGAGTGACCCTTCAAACAGCGCAACTAATGAAAAACTGTTTTTT. It encodes CAWSDPSNSATNEKLFF. The chain carries TRBV30 and TRBJ1-4, with D uncertain. CDR1 is GTSNPN and CDR2 is SVGIG in the germline V gene (reference sequence). The CDR3 loop spans 17 amino acids. The V and J ends lost 1 base and 0 bases respectively, with 15 bases between them.

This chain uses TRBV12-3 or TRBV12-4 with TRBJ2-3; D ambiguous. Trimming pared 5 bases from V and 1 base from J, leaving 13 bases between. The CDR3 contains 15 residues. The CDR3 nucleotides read TGTGCCAGCAGTCCCGGCCCCCAGGGCACAGATACGCAGTATTTT. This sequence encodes CASSPGPQGTDTQYF.

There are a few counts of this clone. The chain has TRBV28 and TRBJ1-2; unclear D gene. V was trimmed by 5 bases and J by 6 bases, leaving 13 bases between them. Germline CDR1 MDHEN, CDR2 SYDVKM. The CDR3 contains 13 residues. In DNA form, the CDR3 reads TGTGCCAGCAGTCCCCCTCAGTTTCATGGCTACACCTTC. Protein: CASSPPQFHGYTF.

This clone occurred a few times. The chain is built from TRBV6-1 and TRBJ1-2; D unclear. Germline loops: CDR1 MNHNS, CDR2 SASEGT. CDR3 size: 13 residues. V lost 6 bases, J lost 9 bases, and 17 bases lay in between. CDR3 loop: CASRQAGDTSYTF. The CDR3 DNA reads TGTGCCAGCAGGCAGGCGGGAGACACGAGCTACACCTTC.

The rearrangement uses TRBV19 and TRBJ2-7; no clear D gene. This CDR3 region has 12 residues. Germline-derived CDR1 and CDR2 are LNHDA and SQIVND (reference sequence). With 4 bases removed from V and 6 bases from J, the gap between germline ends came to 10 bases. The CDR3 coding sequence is TGTGCCAGTAGTAAGTCCGCAGGCGAGCAGTACTTC. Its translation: CASSKSAGEQYF.

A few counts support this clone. In DNA form, the CDR3 reads TGTGCCAGCAGTTTAAGAACAGGGGGAGCTTTCTTT. Its protein product is CASSLRTGGAFF. The chain links TRBV28 to TRBJ1-1; 8 bases align to TRBD1. Germline assignment: CDR1 MDHEN and CDR2 SYDVKM. V was clipped by 2 bases and J by 10 bases; unmatched bases: 3. The CDR3 covers 12 residues.